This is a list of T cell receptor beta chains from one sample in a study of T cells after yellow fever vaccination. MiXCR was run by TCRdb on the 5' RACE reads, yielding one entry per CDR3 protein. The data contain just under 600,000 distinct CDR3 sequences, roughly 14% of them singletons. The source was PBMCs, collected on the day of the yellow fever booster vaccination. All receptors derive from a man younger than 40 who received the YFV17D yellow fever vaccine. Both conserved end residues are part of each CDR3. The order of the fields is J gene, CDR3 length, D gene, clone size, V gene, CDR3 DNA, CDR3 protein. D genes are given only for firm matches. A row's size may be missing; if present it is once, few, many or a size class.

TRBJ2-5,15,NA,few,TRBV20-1,TGCAGTGCTAGAGATCCCCAGCGGGCCCAAGAGACCCAGTACTTC,CSARDPQRAQETQYF
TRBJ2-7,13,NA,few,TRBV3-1,TGTGCCAGCAGCCACGGAGAAGTCCACGAGCAGTACTTC,CASSHGEVHEQYF
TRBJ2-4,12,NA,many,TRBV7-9,TGTGCCAGCAGCGCAGGGTGGAACATTCAGTACTTC,CASSAGWNIQYF
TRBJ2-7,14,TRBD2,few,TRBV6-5,TGTGCCAGCAGTTTAGCGGGCCTCTTCTCCGAGCAGTACTTC,CASSLAGLFSEQYF
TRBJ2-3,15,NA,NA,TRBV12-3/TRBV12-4,TGTGCCAGCAGTTTTTCGACGGCGTACACAGATACGCAGTATTTT,CASSFSTAYTDTQYF
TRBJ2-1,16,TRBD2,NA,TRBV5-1,TGCGCCAGCAGCCGGGTGGCTAGCGGGAGGGCCGATGAGCAGTTCTTC,CASSRVASGRADEQFF
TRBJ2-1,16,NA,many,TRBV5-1,TGCGCCAGCAGCTTGGCCTCCGGGGCGACCTACAATGAGCAGTTCTTC,CASSLASGATYNEQFF
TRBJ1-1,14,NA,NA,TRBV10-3,TGTGCCATCATGAGGTCCGGGACGAACACTGAAGCTTTCTTT,CAIMRSGTNTEAFF
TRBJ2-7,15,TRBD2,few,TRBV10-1,TGCGCCAGCAGTGAGGGTCGGGAGGTATCCTACGAGCAGTACTTC,CASSEGREVSYEQYF
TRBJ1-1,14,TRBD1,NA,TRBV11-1,TGTGCCAGCAGCTCAAGAGACAGGGGGAATGAAGCTTTCTTT,CASSSRDRGNEAFF
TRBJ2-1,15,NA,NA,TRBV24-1,TGTGCCACCAGTGATTTGAAGCTAGCGATCAATGAGCAGTTCTTC,CATSDLKLAINEQFF
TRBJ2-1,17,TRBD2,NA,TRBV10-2,TGCGCCAGCAGTGAGTCGTTCCGGGACTACTACAACAATGAGCAGTTCTTC,CASSESFRDYYNNEQFF
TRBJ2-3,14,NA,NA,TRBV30,TGTGCCTGGAGTGTTGGGGGCTCGATAGATACGCAGTATTTT,CAWSVGGSIDTQYF
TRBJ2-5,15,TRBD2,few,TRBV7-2,TGTGCCAGCAAAACCACTAGCGGGATGCTAGAGACCCAGTACTTC,CASKTTSGMLETQYF
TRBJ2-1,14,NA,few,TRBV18,TGTGCCAGCTCGCAAAGTTCCTCCTACAATGAGCAGTTCTTC,CASSQSSSYNEQFF
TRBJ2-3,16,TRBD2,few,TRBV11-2,TGTGCCAGCAGCTTACCGACTAGCGGGAGGTTATATACGCAGTATTTT,CASSLPTSGRLYTQYF
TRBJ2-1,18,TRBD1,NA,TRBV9,TGTGCCAGCAGCCTAGCCGTCAAACAGGGGGCACGGTACAATGAGCAGTTCTTC,CASSLAVKQGARYNEQFF
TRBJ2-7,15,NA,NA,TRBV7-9,TGTGCCAGCAGCTTAATCGGACAAGCGGCCGACGAGCAGTACTTC,CASSLIGQAADEQYF
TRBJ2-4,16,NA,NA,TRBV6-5,TGTGCCAGCAGTTACTCCCTCACAGGATCCAAAAACATTCAGTACTTC,CASSYSLTGSKNIQYF
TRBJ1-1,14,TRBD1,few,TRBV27,TGTGCCAGCGTGGGACAGTTTATGGACACTGAAGCTTTCTTT,CASVGQFMDTEAFF
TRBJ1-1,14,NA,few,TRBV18,TGTGCCAGCTCACCGCCGGGACTGCACACTGAAGCTTTCTTT,CASSPPGLHTEAFF
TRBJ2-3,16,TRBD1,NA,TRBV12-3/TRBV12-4,TGTGCCAGCAGTCCTCCGGGACAGGTCGGCGTTGATACGCAGTATTTT,CASSPPGQVGVDTQYF
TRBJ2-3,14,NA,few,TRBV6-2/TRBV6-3,TGTGCCAGCAGCTATGGCGGCTTGAGGGATACGCAGTATTTT,CASSYGGLRDTQYF
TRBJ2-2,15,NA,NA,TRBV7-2,TGTGCCAGCAGCCCCAGGGTGGGGAACACCGGGGAGCTGTTTTTT,CASSPRVGNTGELFF
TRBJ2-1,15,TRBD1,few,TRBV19,TGTGCCAGTATCTATAGGGGGACAGACTACAATGAGCAGTTCTTC,CASIYRGTDYNEQFF
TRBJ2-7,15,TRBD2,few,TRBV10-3,TGTGCCATCAGTGAGGCGGGACTAGCGGGATATGAGCAGTACTTC,CAISEAGLAGYEQYF
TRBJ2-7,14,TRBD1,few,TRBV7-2,TGTGCCAGCAGGTTACAGGACAGGGGGTTCGAGCAGTACTTC,CASRLQDRGFEQYF
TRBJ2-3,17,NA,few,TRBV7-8,TGTGCCAGCAGCTTAGGGAACCCCCGACAAAGCACAGATACGCAGTATTTT,CASSLGNPRQSTDTQYF
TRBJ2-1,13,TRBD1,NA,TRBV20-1,TGCAGTGCCGCTCCACAGGGGGAAGGTGAGCAGTTCTTC,CSAAPQGEGEQFF
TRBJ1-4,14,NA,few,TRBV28,TGTGCCAGCAGCCCCGACAGGTTTTACGAAAAACTGTTTTTT,CASSPDRFYEKLFF
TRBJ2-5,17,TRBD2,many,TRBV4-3,TGCGCCAGCAGCCAAGATCGCTCAGGTCTAGCGGAAGAGACCCAGTACTTC,CASSQDRSGLAEETQYF
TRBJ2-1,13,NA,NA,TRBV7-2,TGTGCCAGCAGACTTGGGGGTTACAATGAGCAGTTCTTC,CASRLGGYNEQFF
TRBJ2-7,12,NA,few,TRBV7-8,TGTGCCAGCAAAGCCACTAGTTCCGAGCAGTACTTC,CASKATSSEQYF
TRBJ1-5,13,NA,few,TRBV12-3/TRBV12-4,TGTGCCAGCAGTTTCGAAATGAATCAGCCCCAGCATTTT,CASSFEMNQPQHF
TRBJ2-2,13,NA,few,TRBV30,TGTGCCTGGAGACGGCCAGTAACCGGGGAGCTGTTTTTT,CAWRRPVTGELFF
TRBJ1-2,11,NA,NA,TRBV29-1,TGCAGCGTTGAAGATCGGGGGTACGACACCTTC,CSVEDRGYDTF
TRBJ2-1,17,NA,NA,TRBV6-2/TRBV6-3,TGTGCCAGCACGGTCGCGGGACTCACTTTCCTGGGTGGTGAGCAGTTCTTC,CASTVAGLTFLGGEQFF
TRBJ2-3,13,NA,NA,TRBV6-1,TGTGCCAGCAGTCAGTACAGGCCAGATACGCAGTATTTT,CASSQYRPDTQYF